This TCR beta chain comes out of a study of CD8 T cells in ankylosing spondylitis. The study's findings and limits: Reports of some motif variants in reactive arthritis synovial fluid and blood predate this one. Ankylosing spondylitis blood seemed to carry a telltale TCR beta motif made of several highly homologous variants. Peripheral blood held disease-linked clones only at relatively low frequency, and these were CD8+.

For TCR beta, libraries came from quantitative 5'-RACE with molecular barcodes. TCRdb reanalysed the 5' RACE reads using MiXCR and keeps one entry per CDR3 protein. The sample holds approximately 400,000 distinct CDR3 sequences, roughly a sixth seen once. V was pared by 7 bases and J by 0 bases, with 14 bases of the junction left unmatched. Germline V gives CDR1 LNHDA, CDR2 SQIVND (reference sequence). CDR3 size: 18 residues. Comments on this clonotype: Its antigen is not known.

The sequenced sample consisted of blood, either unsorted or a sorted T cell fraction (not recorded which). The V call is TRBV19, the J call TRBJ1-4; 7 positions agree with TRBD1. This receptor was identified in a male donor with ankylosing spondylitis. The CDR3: CASKADRKGPATNEKLFF. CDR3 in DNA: TGTGCCAGTAAGGCGGACAGGAAGGGGCCCGCAACTAATGAAAAACTGTTTTTT. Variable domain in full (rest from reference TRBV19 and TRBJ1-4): DGGITQSPKYLFRKEGQNVTLSCEQNLNHDAMYWYRQDPGQGLRLIYYSQIVNDFQKGDIAEGYSVSREKKESFPLTVTSAQKNPTAFYLCASKADRKGPATNEKLFFGSGTQLSVL.